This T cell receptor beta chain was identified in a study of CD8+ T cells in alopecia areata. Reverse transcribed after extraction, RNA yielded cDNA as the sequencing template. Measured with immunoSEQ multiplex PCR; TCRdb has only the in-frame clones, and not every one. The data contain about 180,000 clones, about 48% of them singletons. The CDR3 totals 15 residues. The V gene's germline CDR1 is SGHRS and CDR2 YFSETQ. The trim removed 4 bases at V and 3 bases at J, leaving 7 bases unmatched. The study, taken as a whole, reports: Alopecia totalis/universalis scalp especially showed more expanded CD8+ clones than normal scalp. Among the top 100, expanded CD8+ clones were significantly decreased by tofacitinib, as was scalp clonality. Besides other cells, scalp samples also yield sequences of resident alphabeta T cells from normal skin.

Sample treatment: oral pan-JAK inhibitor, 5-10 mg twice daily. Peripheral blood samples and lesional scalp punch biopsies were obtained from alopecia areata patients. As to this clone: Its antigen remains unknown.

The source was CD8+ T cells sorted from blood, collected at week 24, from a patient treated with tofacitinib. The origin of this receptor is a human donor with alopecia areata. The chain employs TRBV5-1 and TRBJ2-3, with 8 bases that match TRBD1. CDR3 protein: CASSIDRGVTDTQYF. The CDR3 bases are TGCGCCAGCAGCATCGACAGGGGCGTGACAGATACGCAGTATTTT.